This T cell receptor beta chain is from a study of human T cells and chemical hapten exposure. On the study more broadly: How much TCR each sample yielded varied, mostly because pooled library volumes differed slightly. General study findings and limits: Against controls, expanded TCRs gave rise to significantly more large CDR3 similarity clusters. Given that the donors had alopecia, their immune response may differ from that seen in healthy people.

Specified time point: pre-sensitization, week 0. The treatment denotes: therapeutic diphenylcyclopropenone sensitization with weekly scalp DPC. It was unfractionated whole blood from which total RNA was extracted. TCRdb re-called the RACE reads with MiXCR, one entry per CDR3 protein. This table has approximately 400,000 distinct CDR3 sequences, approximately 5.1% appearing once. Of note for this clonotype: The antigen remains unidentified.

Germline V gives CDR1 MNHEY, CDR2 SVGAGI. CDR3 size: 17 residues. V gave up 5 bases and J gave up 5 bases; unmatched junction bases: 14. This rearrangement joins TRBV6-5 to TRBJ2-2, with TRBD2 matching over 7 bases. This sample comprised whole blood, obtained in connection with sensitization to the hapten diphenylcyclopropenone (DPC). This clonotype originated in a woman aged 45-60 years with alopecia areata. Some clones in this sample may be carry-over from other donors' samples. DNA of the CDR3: TGTGCCAGCAGTCCCCGCGGAGGGAGGGCCATAACCGGGGAGCTGTTTTTT. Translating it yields CASSPRGGRAITGELFF.